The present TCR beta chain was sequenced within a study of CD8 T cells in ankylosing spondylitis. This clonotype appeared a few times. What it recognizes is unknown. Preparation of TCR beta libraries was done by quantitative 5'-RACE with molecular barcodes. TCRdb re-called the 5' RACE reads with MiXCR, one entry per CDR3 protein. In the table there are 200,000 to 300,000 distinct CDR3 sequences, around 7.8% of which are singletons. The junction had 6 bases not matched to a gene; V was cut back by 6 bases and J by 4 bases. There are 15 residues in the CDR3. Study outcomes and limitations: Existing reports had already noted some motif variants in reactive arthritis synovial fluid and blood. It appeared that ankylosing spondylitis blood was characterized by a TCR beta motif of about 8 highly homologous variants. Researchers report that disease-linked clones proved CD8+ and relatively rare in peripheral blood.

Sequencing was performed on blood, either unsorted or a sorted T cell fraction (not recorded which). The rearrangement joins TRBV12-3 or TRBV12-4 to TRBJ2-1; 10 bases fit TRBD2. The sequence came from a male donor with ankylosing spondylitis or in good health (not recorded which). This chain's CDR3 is CASRPTSGVYNEQFF. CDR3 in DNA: TGTGCCAGCAGGCCCACTAGCGGGGTTTACAATGAGCAGTTCTTC.